These T cell receptor beta chains were read from a single sample in a study of T cells after yellow fever vaccination. TCRdb re-derived calls from the 5' RACE reads in MiXCR, one entry per CDR3 protein. This sample has approximately 260,000 distinct CDR3 sequences; roughly 13% occur once, and the top ten carry around 0.49%. Source: CD4+ T cells sorted from PBMCs, taken 45 days after the yellow fever booster vaccination. The receptors come from a man under 40 who received the YFV17D yellow fever vaccine. Both conserved end residues are part of each CDR3. Fields, in order: V gene, J gene, clone size, D gene, CDR3 DNA, CDR3 protein. The D gene is left open where the match is weak. For some rows the clone size is stated as once, few or many, or as a class when expanded; others skip it.

V gene: TRBV25-1; J gene: TRBJ2-1; clone size: .; D gene: .; CDR3 DNA: TGTGCCAGCGGACGGCACAATGAGCTGTTCTTC; CDR3 protein: CASGRHNELFF
V gene: TRBV3-1; J gene: TRBJ2-3; clone size: few; D gene: TRBD2; CDR3 DNA: TGTGCCAGCAGCACTAGCGGGAGCGAGACAGATACGCAGTATTTT; CDR3 protein: CASSTSGSETDTQYF
V gene: TRBV15; J gene: TRBJ2-2; clone size: .; D gene: TRBD2; CDR3 DNA: TGTGCCACCTGGACTAGCGGGAGCGGAACCACCGGGGAGCTGTTTTTT; CDR3 protein: CATWTSGSGTTGELFF
V gene: TRBV25-1; J gene: TRBJ1-6; clone size: few; D gene: .; CDR3 DNA: TGTGCCAGCAGTGAAACGGGGCTAGGATCACCCCTCCACTTT; CDR3 protein: CASSETGLGSPLHF
V gene: TRBV7-8; J gene: TRBJ1-6; clone size: .; D gene: .; CDR3 DNA: TGTGCCAGCAGCTTAGGGAGGAATTCACCCCTCCACTTT; CDR3 protein: CASSLGRNSPLHF
V gene: TRBV7-2; J gene: TRBJ1-1; clone size: .; D gene: TRBD1; CDR3 DNA: TGTGCCAGCAGGAAAACAGGGGAATTGGTGAACACTGAAGCTTTCTTT; CDR3 protein: CASRKTGELVNTEAFF
V gene: TRBV5-8; J gene: TRBJ2-3; clone size: .; D gene: TRBD1; CDR3 DNA: TGTGCCAGCAGCCTAGGGACAGGACCCACAGATACGCAGTATTTT; CDR3 protein: CASSLGTGPTDTQYF
V gene: TRBV12-3/TRBV12-4; J gene: TRBJ2-3; clone size: few; D gene: .; CDR3 DNA: TGTGCCAGCGGCCGGGTTAGGGGTTTCGCCGATACGCAGTATTTT; CDR3 protein: CASGRVRGFADTQYF
V gene: TRBV3-1; J gene: TRBJ2-7; clone size: .; D gene: .; CDR3 DNA: TGTGCCAGCAGCCAACCCCCTAGGGGGATCAGCGGGCGGTACGAGCAGTACTTC; CDR3 protein: CASSQPPRGISGRYEQYF
V gene: TRBV20-1; J gene: TRBJ1-6; clone size: few; D gene: TRBD1; CDR3 DNA: TGCAGTGCTAGCAGGGGGGAGGTGAATTCACCCCTCCACTTT; CDR3 protein: CSASRGEVNSPLHF
V gene: TRBV20-1; J gene: TRBJ1-1; clone size: .; D gene: .; CDR3 DNA: TGCAGTGCTAAACACACGAACACTGAAGCTTTCTTT; CDR3 protein: CSAKHTNTEAFF
V gene: TRBV20-1; J gene: TRBJ2-2; clone size: .; D gene: .; CDR3 DNA: TGCAGTGCCCGGGTAGGGGTGACCGGGGAGCTGTTTTTT; CDR3 protein: CSARVGVTGELFF
V gene: TRBV28; J gene: TRBJ2-3; clone size: few; D gene: .; CDR3 DNA: TGTGCCAGCACCCGGGGACCCGCGGCGGTTGATACGCAGTATTTT; CDR3 protein: CASTRGPAAVDTQYF
V gene: TRBV6-2/TRBV6-3; J gene: TRBJ1-2; clone size: few; D gene: .; CDR3 DNA: TGTGCCAGCAGCAAACTCCGGGCCGATACATATGGCTACACCTTC; CDR3 protein: CASSKLRADTYGYTF
V gene: TRBV12-3/TRBV12-4; J gene: TRBJ2-7; clone size: .; D gene: TRBD2; CDR3 DNA: TGTGCCAGCAATTTAGCGGGATGGGGAAACGATCAGTACTTC; CDR3 protein: CASNLAGWGNDQYF
V gene: TRBV6-2/TRBV6-3; J gene: TRBJ2-1; clone size: many; D gene: .; CDR3 DNA: TGTGCCAGCAGACCAAAACTAGCCTCCAATGAGCAGTTCTTC; CDR3 protein: CASRPKLASNEQFF
V gene: TRBV10-3; J gene: TRBJ1-1; clone size: .; D gene: .; CDR3 DNA: TGTGCCATCAGCGTACGGGTTGTTTCGTTGGGGGGAGCTTTCTTT; CDR3 protein: CAISVRVVSLGGAFF
V gene: TRBV29-1; J gene: TRBJ2-1; clone size: .; D gene: TRBD1; CDR3 DNA: TGCAGCGTCCATACAGGGGGGACAGGGCAGTACAATGAGCAGTTCTTC; CDR3 protein: CSVHTGGTGQYNEQFF
V gene: TRBV29-1; J gene: TRBJ2-2; clone size: .; D gene: .; CDR3 DNA: TGCAGCGTTGCGGGTCGTATTCCCGGGGAGCTGTTTTTT; CDR3 protein: CSVAGRIPGELFF
V gene: TRBV18; J gene: TRBJ2-7; clone size: .; D gene: TRBD2; CDR3 DNA: TGTGCCAGCTCACCACCGAAGCAACCCTGGGAGGGGTACGAGCAGTACTTC; CDR3 protein: CASSPPKQPWEGYEQYF
V gene: TRBV15; J gene: TRBJ1-4; clone size: few; D gene: .; CDR3 DNA: TGTGCCACCAGCAGTAGGGTCTCGGAAAAACTGTTTTTT; CDR3 protein: CATSSRVSEKLFF
V gene: TRBV6-1; J gene: TRBJ2-5; clone size: few; D gene: .; CDR3 DNA: TGTGCCAGCAGTCCCGTCGCCGTGGAGACCCAGTACTTC; CDR3 protein: CASSPVAVETQYF
V gene: TRBV6-1; J gene: TRBJ2-1; clone size: few; D gene: TRBD2; CDR3 DNA: TGTGCCAGCAGTCCCCGGGGGACTAGCGGGAGGATGAATGAGCAGTTCTTC; CDR3 protein: CASSPRGTSGRMNEQFF
V gene: TRBV25-1; J gene: TRBJ1-2; clone size: .; D gene: .; CDR3 DNA: TGTGCCAGCAGTGAATTTTTCTATGGCTACACCTTC; CDR3 protein: CASSEFFYGYTF
V gene: TRBV5-1; J gene: TRBJ1-5; clone size: .; D gene: .; CDR3 DNA: TGCGCCAGCAGCCTGGGGGACGGTAATCAGCCCCAGCATTTT; CDR3 protein: CASSLGDGNQPQHF
V gene: TRBV5-1; J gene: TRBJ2-1; clone size: few; D gene: .; CDR3 DNA: TGCGCCAGCAGCTTGGCCATCAGTGGTGAGCAGTTCTTC; CDR3 protein: CASSLAISGEQFF
V gene: TRBV10-1; J gene: TRBJ2-1; clone size: .; D gene: .; CDR3 DNA: TGCGCCAGCAGTCTAGATAGCGCGCGATACAATGAGCAGTTCTTC; CDR3 protein: CASSLDSARYNEQFF
V gene: TRBV12-3/TRBV12-4; J gene: TRBJ2-1; clone size: .; D gene: .; CDR3 DNA: TGTGCCATCAGTATCGGAGGTAATGAGCAGTTCTTC; CDR3 protein: CAISIGGNEQFF